This T cell receptor beta chain appears in the sequencing data of a study of T cell changes during pregnancy in multiple sclerosis. Only in-frame clones appear in the TCRdb table, and some are missing; sequencing was by immunoSEQ multiplex PCR. The sample comprises roughly 47,000 clones, 90% to 95% of which are singletons, and roughly 5% rests with the top ten. This sequence was found in a female donor with multiple sclerosis, enrolled in a pregnancy study. The specimen was CD8+ T cells from peripheral blood mononuclear cells, collected before pregnancy.

Written as DNA, the CDR3 is TGTGCCAGCAGGGGGGGAATTGAGCAGTTCTTC. As protein: CASRGGIEQFF. V usage is TRBV27 and J usage is TRBJ2-1, with TRBD2 as a possible D gene (6 bases). The CDR3 has 11 residues. Trimming removed 6 bases at V and 9 bases at J, with 9 bases between. The V gene's germline CDR1 is MNHEY and CDR2 SMNVEV (reference sequence).